Below, one TCR beta chain is given with its context. The record originates from a study of blood T cell repertoires in COVID-19. Across the study: There were acute and convalescent COVID-19 samples, and they came from the United States, Italy and Spain. T cells, B-cell-depleted T cells, or PBMCs provided the cDNA or gDNA that served as material.

In the original analysis: Estimates of nucleated cell counts were drawn from the amplification of reference gene primers. Assay: immunoSEQ multiplex PCR; the TCRdb copy retains only in-frame clones and omits some. V, J and clone size are taken as reported in that table, and D and trimming were inferred from the DNA itself. Of 42,000 or so clones listed, 81% are singletons. This CDR3 has 15 residues. The V gene end was trimmed by 2 bases and the J gene end by 1 base; junction bases not matched to a gene: 5. Per the germline V gene, CDR1 is SGDLS and CDR2 is YYNGEE. V usage is TRBV9 and J usage is TRBJ1-2; TRBD1 agrees at 7 bases. The clonotype comes from a man in his forties or fifties with active or convalescent COVID-19. The sequenced sample was peripheral blood. The CDR3 spells CASSVRQGGNYGYTF. The CDR3 DNA reads as TGTGCCAGCAGCGTCCGACAGGGAGGTAACTATGGCTACACCTTC.